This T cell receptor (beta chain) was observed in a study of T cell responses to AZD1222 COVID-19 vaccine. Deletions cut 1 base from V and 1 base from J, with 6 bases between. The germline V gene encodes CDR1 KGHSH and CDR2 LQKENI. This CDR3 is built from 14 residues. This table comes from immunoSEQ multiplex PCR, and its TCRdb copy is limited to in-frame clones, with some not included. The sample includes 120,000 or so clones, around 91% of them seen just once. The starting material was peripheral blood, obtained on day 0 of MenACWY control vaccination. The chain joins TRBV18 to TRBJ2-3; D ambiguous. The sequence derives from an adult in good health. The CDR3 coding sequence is TGTGCCAGCTCACCACTAGTAGGCACAGATACGCAGTATTTT. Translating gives CASSPLVGTDTQYF.